Listed here are 10 T cell receptor beta chains from one sample, sequenced in a study of T cell responses to AZD1222 COVID-19 vaccine. Profiling relied on immunoSEQ multiplex PCR, and the TCRdb table lists in-frame clones only, not all of them. The sample contains tens of thousands of clones, roughly 89% of which appear only once. This specimen was peripheral blood, taken on day 0 of AZD1222 vaccination. These receptors all come from an adult in good health.

The V and J genes are TRBV6-1 and TRBJ2-7; perhaps TRBD2 as D (5 bases). There are 14 residues in the CDR3. V shed 1 base and J shed 6 bases, with 13 bases lying between them. The germline V gene encodes CDR1 MNHNS and CDR2 SASEGT. The CDR3 region is CASSEVPGEGEQYF. The CDR3 DNA is TGTGCCAGCAGTGAAGTCCCCGGTGAGGGCGAGCAGTACTTC.

The rearrangement joins TRBV30 to TRBJ1-5; no clear D gene. This CDR3 has 15 residues. Per the germline V gene, CDR1 is GTSNPN and CDR2 is SVGIG (reference sequence). V lost 0 bases to trimming and J lost 5 bases, with 14 bases between them. The CDR3 here is CAWSVREREYQPQHF. In DNA, the CDR3 is TGTGCCTGGAGTGTACGTGAGAGGGAATATCAGCCCCAGCATTTT. The variable domain in full, with the rest retrieved from reference TRBV30 and TRBJ1-5, is SQTIHQWPATLVQPVGSPLSLECTVEGTSNPNLYWYRQAAGRGLQLLFYSVGIGQISSEVPQNLSASRPQDRQFILSSKKLLLSDSGFYLCAWSVREREYQPQHFGDGTRLSIL.

The rearrangement links TRBV20-1 to TRBJ2-3; D gene ambiguous. The germline V gene has CDR1 DFQATT and CDR2 SNEGSKA (reference sequence). The CDR3 contains 11 residues. The CDR3 bases are TGCAGAGGAGACAGCACAGATACGCAGTATTTT. It translates to CRGDSTDTQYF.

The rearrangement joins TRBV5-6 to TRBJ2-7; 8 bases map to TRBD1. This CDR3 has 16 amino acids. Germline CDR1 reads SGHDT; CDR2 reads YYEEEE. Losses at the gene ends were 0 bases for V and 0 bases for J; bases not matched to a gene: 5. This CDR3 reads CASSLGLGQVSYEQYF. As DNA, the CDR3 is TGTGCCAGCAGCTTGGGCTTGGGACAGGTCTCCTACGAGCAGTACTTC.

V and J are TRBV2 and TRBJ1-2; 7 bases fit TRBD1. The ends lost 6 bases at V and 3 bases at J; junction bases unmatched: 10. There are 15 residues in the CDR3. Germline CDR1 SNHLY, CDR2 FYNNEI. As DNA, the CDR3 is TGTGCCAGCAGGGGGAGGGGGCAGAGCTACTATGGCTACACCTTC. It encodes CASRGRGQSYYGYTF.

The chain recombines TRBV10-1 with TRBJ1-2; 7 bases are shared with TRBD1. Germline-derived CDR1 and CDR2 are WNHNN and SYGVQD (reference sequence). The CDR3 sequence is 16 residues long. J was trimmed by 4 bases and V by 6 bases; bases with no gene match: 14. As DNA, the CDR3 is TGCGCCAGCAGGAGGGTTGAGGGGGCGATGGGCTATGGCTACACCTTC. This translates into CASRRVEGAMGYGYTF.

V is TRBV28 and J is TRBJ1-2; TRBD1 agrees at 7 bases. In germline, CDR1 is MDHEN, CDR2 SYDVKM. The CDR3 runs 13 residues. The junction had 6 bases not matched to a gene; V was cut back by 4 bases and J by 7 bases. The CDR3 DNA sequence: TGTGCCAGCAGTTCTCAGGGGGGCCGTGGCTACACCTTC. Protein sequence: CASSSQGGRGYTF.

This chain connects TRBV13 to TRBJ1-1, with TRBD1 matching 8 bases. This CDR3 has 16 amino acids. Germline assignment: CDR1 PRHDT and CDR2 FYEKMQ (reference sequence). The junction had 7 bases not matched to a gene; V was cut back by 4 bases and J by 0 bases. CDR3 amino acids: CASSWRQGLMNTEAFF. The CDR3 coding sequence is TGTGCCAGCAGCTGGAGACAGGGGTTAATGAACACTGAAGCTTTCTTT.

V and J are TRBV3-1 (or the pseudogene TRBV3-2) and TRBJ1-1; D not resolved. V gave up 0 bases and J gave up 0 bases, with 5 bases separating them. The germline V gene has CDR1 LGHDT and CDR2 YNNKEL (reference sequence). The CDR3 has 14 residues. In nucleotides, the CDR3 is TGTGCCAGCAGCCAAGATAGGTTGAACACTGAAGCTTTCTTT. Residues: CASSQDRLNTEAFF.

The V call is TRBV4-1, the J call TRBJ2-7; 11 bases line up with TRBD2. Trimming at V came to 5 bases and at J to 3 bases, leaving 6 bases not matched to a gene. The length of the CDR3 is 15 residues. CDR1 and CDR2 (germline): MGHRA, YSYEKL. The CDR3 reads CASSEGTSGDYEQYF. CDR3 in DNA: TGCGCCAGCAGCGAAGGGACTAGCGGAGACTACGAGCAGTACTTC.